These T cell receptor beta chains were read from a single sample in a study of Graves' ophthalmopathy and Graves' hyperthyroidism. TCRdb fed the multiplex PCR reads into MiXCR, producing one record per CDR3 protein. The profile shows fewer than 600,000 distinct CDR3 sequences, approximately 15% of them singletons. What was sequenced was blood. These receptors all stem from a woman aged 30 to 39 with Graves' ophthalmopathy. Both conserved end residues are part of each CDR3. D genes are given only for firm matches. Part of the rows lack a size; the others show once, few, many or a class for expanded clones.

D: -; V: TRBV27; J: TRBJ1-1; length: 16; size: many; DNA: TGTGCCAGCAGTTTCATCACGGAAGGGCGGAGAACTGAAGCTTTCTTT; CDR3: CASSFITEGRRTEAFF
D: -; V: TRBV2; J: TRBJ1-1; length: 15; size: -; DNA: TGTGCCAGCAATTCGAGGGGCGGGGGGAACACTGAAGCTTTCTTT; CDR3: CASNSRGGGNTEAFF
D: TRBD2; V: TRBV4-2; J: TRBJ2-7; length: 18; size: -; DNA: TGTGCCAGCAGCCAAGACGGCAGCGGGAGGAGGCAAGCCTACGAGCAGTACTTC; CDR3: CASSQDGSGRRQAYEQYF
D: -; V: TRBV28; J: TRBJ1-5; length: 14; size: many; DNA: TGTGCCAGCAGTTTAAGTGAGGGGTATCAGCCCCAGCATTTT; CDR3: CASSLSEGYQPQHF
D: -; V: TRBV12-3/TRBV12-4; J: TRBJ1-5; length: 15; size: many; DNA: TGTGCCAGCAGTTTTACCAGGTCCGGGGATCAGCTCCAGCATTTT; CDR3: CASSFTRSGDQLQHF
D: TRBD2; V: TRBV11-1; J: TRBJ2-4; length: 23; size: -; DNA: TGTGCCAGCAGCTTAGCCGCACCCCACGAGTTGCTAGCGGGAGGGCCGCCCAAAAACATTCAGTACTTC; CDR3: CASSLAAPHELLAGGPPKNIQYF
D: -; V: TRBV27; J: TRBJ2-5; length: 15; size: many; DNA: TGTGCCAGCAGCCAGGGGTGCAGTTCTGCGGGGACCCAGTACTTC; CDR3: CASSQGCSSAGTQYF
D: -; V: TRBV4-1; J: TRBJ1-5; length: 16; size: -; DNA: TGCGCCAGCAGCCAAGATAGAGGGCTCAGCAATCAGCCCCAGCATTTT; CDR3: CASSQDRGLSNQPQHF
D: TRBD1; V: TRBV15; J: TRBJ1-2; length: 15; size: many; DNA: TGTGCCACCAGCAGAGAGCCGGGACAGCATTATGGCTACACCTTC; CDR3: CATSREPGQHYGYTF
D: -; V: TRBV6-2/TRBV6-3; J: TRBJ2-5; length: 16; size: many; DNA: TGTGCCAGCAGTTACGATTCAGGGTCTTTACGAGAGACCCAGTACTTC; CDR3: CASSYDSGSLRETQYF
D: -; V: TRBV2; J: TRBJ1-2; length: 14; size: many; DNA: TGTGCCAGCAGTGAAGCGCTTTGGGCGTATGGCTACACCTTC; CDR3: CASSEALWAYGYTF
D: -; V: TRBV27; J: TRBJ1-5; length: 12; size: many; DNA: TGTGCCATCGGTTCGGGCAATCAGCCCCAGCATTTT; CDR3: CAIGSGNQPQHF